The 18 T cell receptor beta chains below were found in one sample sequenced in a study of blood T cells in healthy people across ages. A J-beta primer mix and a sample-barcoded 5' primer were used in a second PCR of about 6 to 12 cycles. TCRdb redid the calling of the 5' RACE reads with MiXCR, one entry per CDR3 protein. The sample holds fewer than 950,000 distinct CDR3 sequences, approximately 53% seen once. The sequenced sample was blood. Source of these receptors: an elderly man in good health.

The V and J genes are TRBV29-1 and TRBJ2-1; 8 bases align to TRBD2. Germline V gene sequence: CDR1 SQVTM, CDR2 ANQGSEA. V was pared by 3 bases and J by 7 bases, with 8 bases of the junction left unmatched. The CDR3 sequence is 14 residues long. The CDR3 bases are TGCAGCGTTGACGGGGGGGGCTCCGTGAATGAGCAGTTCTTC. It encodes CSVDGGGSVNEQFF.

The gene calls are TRBV5-1 and TRBJ1-2, with no clear D. The V gene's germline CDR1 is SGHRS and CDR2 YFSETQ. Trimming took 6 bases from V and 4 from J, leaving 16 bases between them. This CDR3 contains 14 residues. The CDR3 DNA reads as TGCGCCAGCACCCTGGGAGGGTTGGGCTATGGCTACACCTTC. Protein sequence: CASTLGGLGYGYTF.

The chain joins TRBV10-3 to TRBJ1-2; tentatively, D is TRBD1 (5 bases). Germline values: CDR1 ENHRY, CDR2 SYGVKD. The V end lost 10 bases, the J end lost 1 base, and 16 bases lay between the germline ends. This CDR3 spans 14 amino acids. The CDR3 sequence: CATENRINNYGYTF. Written as DNA, the CDR3 is TGTGCCACCGAAAACAGGATAAATAACTATGGCTACACCTTC.

The chain is built from TRBV4-1 and TRBJ2-6; D gene uncertain. From germline, CDR1 is MGHRA and CDR2 YSYEKL. The V end lost 0 bases, the J end lost 3 bases, and 18 bases lay between the germline ends. This CDR3 has 19 residues. The CDR3 region is CASSQERPGPGSGANVLTF. CDR3 nucleotides: TGCGCCAGCAGCCAAGAACGGCCAGGTCCCGGCAGTGGGGCCAACGTCCTGACTTTC.

This clonotype was detected only a few times. The chain recombines TRBV15 with TRBJ2-5, with TRBD2 matching over 8 bases. The CDR3 spans 16 residues. V shed 2 bases, J shed 5 bases, and the junction held 10 bases outside the gene matches. Germline V lookup: CDR1 LNHNV, CDR2 YYDKDF (reference sequence). Here the CDR3 DNA reads TGTGCCACCAGCAGAAAAACCGGAGCGGGAGTGGAGACCCAGTACTTC. Residues: CATSRKTGAGVETQYF.

The chain uses TRBV3-1 and TRBJ2-5; D may be TRBD2 (6 bases). Germline CDR1 LGHDT, CDR2 YNNKEL (reference sequence). CDR3 length equals 12 residues. V lost 3 bases to trimming and J lost 4 bases, with 6 bases between them. The CDR3, as DNA: TGTGCCAGCAGCCACGGGGGAGAGACCCAGTACTTC. It is translated as CASSHGGETQYF.

The V gene is TRBV5-1, the J gene TRBJ2-3, with 11 positions matching TRBD2. Germline V gives CDR1 SGHRS, CDR2 YFSETQ. CDR3 length: 16 amino acids. J gave up 2 bases and V 7 bases, and 9 bases lay outside the gene matches. CDR3 sequence: CASRIGTSGDTDTQYF. The CDR3 DNA sequence: TGCGCCAGCCGAATTGGGACTAGCGGTGACACAGATACGCAGTATTTT.

The chain combines TRBV12-3 or TRBV12-4 with TRBJ2-3; D unresolved. V shed 6 bases and J shed 4 bases, with 5 bases lying between them. There are 11 residues in the CDR3. The CDR3: CASRISDTQYF. The CDR3 coding sequence is TGTGCCAGCAGGATCTCAGATACGCAGTATTTT.

J is TRBJ2-5 and V is TRBV20-1; D is unresolved. The J call is uncertain, as TRBJ2-7 better fits the DNA end. Germline-derived CDR1 and CDR2 are DFQATT and SNEGSKA (reference sequence). The CDR3 runs 15 residues. The CDR3 region is CSARRPGPVMDEQYF. CDR3 in DNA: TGCAGTGCTCGCCGGCCCGGGCCGGTAATGGACGAGCAGTACTTC.

The genes are TRBV20-1 and TRBJ1-5; tentative D call: TRBD1 (6 bases). Germline CDR1 DFQATT, CDR2 SNEGSKA (reference sequence). The CDR3 runs 16 residues. Trimming shortened V by 1 base and J by 0 bases, and 13 bases separated the two germline ends. The CDR3 spells CSARAGYRDSNQPQHF. CDR3 in DNA: TGCAGTGCTAGAGCGGGTTACAGGGATAGCAATCAGCCCCAGCATTTT.

The rearrangement joins TRBV6-5 to TRBJ1-4; TRBD1 is a possible D gene (5 bases). Germline CDR1 MNHEY, CDR2 SVGAGI. The CDR3 is 13 amino acids. The V gene lost 8 bases and the J gene lost 8 bases, with 15 bases spanning the gap. CDR3 sequence reads: CASGGGSREKLFF. The CDR3 nucleotides are TGTGCCAGCGGCGGGGGATCTAGGGAAAAACTGTTTTTT.

The chain has TRBV11-2 and TRBJ2-3; 8 positions match TRBD2. V was pared by 5 bases and J by 14 bases, with 21 bases of the junction left unmatched. Germline V lookup: CDR1 SGHAT, CDR2 FQNNGV. This CDR3 is built from 16 residues. Here the CDR3 DNA reads TGTGCCAGCAGCCAACGAAGCGGGAGTCGGCACAGATACGCGTATTTT. It is translated as CASSQRSGSRHRYAYF.

This clonotype appeared a single time. The chain uses TRBV27 and TRBJ2-5; 8 nucleotides agree with TRBD1. This CDR3 comprises 14 residues. V gave up 4 bases and J gave up 13 bases; unmatched junction bases: 14. In germline, CDR1 is MNHEY, CDR2 SMNVEV (reference sequence). CDR3 bases: TGTGCCAGCAGTTCAGACAGGGGTTACGGCGCAGTGTACTTC. Translated, it gives CASSSDRGYGAVYF.

This clonotype has a handful of counts. The chain recombines TRBV2 with TRBJ2-7; TRBD1 matches at 8 bases. The CDR3 consists of 14 residues. V lost 6 bases, J lost 3 bases, and 7 bases stayed unmatched. Germline-derived CDR1 and CDR2 are SNHLY and FYNNEI. CDR3 in amino acids: CASRNRDRSYEQYF. The CDR3 bases are TGTGCCAGCAGGAACCGGGACAGGAGCTACGAGCAGTACTTC.

The V and J genes are TRBV29-1 and TRBJ1-2; D is unclear. The germline V gene encodes CDR1 SQVTM and CDR2 ANQGSEA. V lost 4 bases and J 2 bases, leaving 8 bases between the germline ends. This CDR3 is built from 12 residues. CDR3 amino acids: CSVAPTNYGYTF. The CDR3 nucleotides read TGCAGCGTTGCACCGACCAACTATGGCTACACCTTC.

This chain joins TRBV18 and TRBJ1-1, with 9 nucleotides matching TRBD1. CDR1 is KGHSH, CDR2 LQKENI, per germline. The CDR3 is 14 amino acids. V shed 4 bases and J 4 bases; nucleotides not matched to a gene: 4. The CDR3 loop is CASSLGTGFTEAFF. CDR3 DNA: TGTGCCAGCTCACTCGGGACAGGGTTCACTGAAGCTTTCTTT.

This clonotype showed up just a few times. CDR3 bases: TGTGCCAGCAGGGGGACGGGACTAGCGGGAGTCAATGAGCAGTTCTTC. It codes for CASRGTGLAGVNEQFF. The chain recombines TRBV12-3 or TRBV12-4 with TRBJ2-1; 14 bases line up with TRBD2. V was pared by 6 bases and J by 6 bases, with 7 bases of the junction left unmatched. This CDR3 comprises 16 residues.

Note on this clonotype: A clone one base away is much larger, so this may be a read error. The chain recombines TRBV5-5 with TRBJ2-3, with 9 bases that match TRBD2. This CDR3 has 14 residues. Per the germline V gene, CDR1 is SGHKS and CDR2 is YYEKEE (reference sequence). Here the CDR3 reads CASSFSGSPDTQNF. CDR3 nucleotide sequence: TGCGCCAGCAGCTTTAGCGGGAGCCCAGATACGCAGAATTTT. Variable domain in full (rest from reference TRBV5-5 and TRBJ2-3): DAGVTQSPTHLIKTRGQQVTLRCSPISGHKSVSWYQQVLGQGPQFIFQYYEKEERGRGNFPDRFSARQFPNYSSELNVNALLLGDSALYLCASSFSGSPDTQNFGPGTRLTVL.